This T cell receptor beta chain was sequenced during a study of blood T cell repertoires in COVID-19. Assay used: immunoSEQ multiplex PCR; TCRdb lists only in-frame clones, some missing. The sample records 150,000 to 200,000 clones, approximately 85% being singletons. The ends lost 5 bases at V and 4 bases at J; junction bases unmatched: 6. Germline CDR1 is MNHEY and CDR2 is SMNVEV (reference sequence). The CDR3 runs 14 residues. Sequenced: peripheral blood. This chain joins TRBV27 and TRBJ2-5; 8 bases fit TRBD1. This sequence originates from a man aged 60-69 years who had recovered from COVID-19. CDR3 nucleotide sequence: TGTGCCAGCAGTATGCAGGGGGCGCGAGAGACCCAGTACTTC. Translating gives CASSMQGARETQYF.